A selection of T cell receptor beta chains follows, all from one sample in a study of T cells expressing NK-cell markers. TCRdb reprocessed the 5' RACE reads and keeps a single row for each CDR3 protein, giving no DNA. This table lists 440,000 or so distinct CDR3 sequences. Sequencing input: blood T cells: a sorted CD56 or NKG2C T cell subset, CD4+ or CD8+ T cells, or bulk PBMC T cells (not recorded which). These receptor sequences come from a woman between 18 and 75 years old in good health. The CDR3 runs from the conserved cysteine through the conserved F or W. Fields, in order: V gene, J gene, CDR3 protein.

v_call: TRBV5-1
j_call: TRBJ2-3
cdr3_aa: CASSPLEADTQYF

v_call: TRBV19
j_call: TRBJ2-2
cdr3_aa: CASSNRPANTGELFF

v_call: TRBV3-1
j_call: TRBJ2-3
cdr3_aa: CASSQDSARGATDTQYF

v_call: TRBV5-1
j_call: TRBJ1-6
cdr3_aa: CASSLSGTGGLPLHF

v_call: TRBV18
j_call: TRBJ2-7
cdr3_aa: CASSPTRGGTYEQYF

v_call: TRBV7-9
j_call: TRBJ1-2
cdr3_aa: CASRPGQEGPGYTF

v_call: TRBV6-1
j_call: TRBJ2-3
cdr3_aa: CASSPSGDSTDTQYF

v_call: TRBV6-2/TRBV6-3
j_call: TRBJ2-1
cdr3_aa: CASSYSRGRGSYNEQFF

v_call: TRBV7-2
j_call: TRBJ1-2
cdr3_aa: CASPTGWGGYTF

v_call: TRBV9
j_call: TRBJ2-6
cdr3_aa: CASSVEVGYYSGANVLTF

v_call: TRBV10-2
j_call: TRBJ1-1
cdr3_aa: CASSEPGPVTEAFF

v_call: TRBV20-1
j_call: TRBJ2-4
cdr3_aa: CSARGSAWLAKNIQYF

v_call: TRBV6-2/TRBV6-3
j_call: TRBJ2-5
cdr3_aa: CASKLGGETQYF

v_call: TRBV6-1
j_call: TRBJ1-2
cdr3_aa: CASSPTLGANYGYTF

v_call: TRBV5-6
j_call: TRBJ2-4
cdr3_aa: CASSLLSGTGKYF

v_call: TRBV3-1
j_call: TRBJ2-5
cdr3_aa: CASSQVGAQETQYF

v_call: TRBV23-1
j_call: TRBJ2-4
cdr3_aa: CANPTGEGGGIQYF

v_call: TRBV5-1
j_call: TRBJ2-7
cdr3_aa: CASSRTDRTSEQYF

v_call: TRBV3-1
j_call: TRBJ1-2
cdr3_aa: CASSPPQARQGRGYGYTF

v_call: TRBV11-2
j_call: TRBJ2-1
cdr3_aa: CASSLHGGNEQFF

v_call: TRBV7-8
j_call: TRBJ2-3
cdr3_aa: CASSLVLGGTDTQYF

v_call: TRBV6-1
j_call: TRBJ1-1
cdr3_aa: CASGTAGQGGEAFF

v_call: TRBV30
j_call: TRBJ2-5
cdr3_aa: CAWTSRWGIKETQYF

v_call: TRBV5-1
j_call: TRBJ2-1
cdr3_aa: CASRGQSSYNEQFF

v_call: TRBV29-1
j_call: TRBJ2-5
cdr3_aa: CSVEEAGKQETQYF

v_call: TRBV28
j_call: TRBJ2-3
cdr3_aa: CASPGTREAGGSTDTQYF

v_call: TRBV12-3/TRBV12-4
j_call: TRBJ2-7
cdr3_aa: CASSADSYEQYF

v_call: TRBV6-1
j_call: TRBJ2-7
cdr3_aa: CAASGGLGAYEQYF

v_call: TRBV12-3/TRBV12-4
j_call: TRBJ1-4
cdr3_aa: CASSLGGVVSTNEKLFF

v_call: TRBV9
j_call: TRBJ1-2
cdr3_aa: CASSLTGTDGYTF

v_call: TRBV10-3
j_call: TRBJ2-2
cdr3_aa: CAISEIASYTGELFF

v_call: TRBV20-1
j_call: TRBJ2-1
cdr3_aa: CSAPFVLEQFF

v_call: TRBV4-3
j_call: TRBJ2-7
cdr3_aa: CASSQGTSGSASSYEQYF

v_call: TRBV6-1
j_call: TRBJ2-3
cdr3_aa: CASTRLAGGYTDTQYF

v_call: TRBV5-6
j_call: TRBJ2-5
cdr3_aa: CASSRDRGGETQYF

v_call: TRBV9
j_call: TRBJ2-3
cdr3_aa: CASSVGLAGDDTQYF

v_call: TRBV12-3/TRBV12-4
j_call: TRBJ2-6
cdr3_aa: CASGSSGANVLTF

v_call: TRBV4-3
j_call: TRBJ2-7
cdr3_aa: CASSPDAGGLLVDEQYF

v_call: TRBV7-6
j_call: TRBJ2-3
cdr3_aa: CASSSQGASSTDTQYF

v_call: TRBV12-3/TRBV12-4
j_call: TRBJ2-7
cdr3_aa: CASSPGTAASYEQYF

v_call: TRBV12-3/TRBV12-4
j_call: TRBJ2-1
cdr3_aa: CASSSLDNEQFF

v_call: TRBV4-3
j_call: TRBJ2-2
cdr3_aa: CASSLSLSGELFF

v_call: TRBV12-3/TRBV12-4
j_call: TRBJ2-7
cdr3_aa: CASSAGGDRGLRYEQYF

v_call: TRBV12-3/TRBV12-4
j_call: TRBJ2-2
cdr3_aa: CASSYTGELFF

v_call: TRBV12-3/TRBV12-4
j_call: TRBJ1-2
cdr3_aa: CASSPGGGPGYTF

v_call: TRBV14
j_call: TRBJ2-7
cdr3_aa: CASSQLTIRGGHEQYF

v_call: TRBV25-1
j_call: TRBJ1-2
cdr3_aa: CASSEDSGYGYTF

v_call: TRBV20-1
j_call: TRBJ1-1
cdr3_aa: CSALRTGGRGAFF

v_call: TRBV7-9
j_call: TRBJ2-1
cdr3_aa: CASSQGQGEEEQFF

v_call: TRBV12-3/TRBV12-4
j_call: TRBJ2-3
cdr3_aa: CASKRGNPDTQYF

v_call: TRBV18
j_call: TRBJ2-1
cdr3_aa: CASSDQRSSYNEQFF

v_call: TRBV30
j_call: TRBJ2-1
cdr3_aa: CAWSGWGGDEQFF

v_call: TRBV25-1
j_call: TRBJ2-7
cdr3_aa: CASSESGQGLYEQYF

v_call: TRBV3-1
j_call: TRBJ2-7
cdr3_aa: CASSQRGLAYYEQYF

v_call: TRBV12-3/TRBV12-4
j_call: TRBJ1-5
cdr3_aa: CASTLDRGRDNQPQHF

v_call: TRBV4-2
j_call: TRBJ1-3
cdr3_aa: CASSQVWDENTIYF

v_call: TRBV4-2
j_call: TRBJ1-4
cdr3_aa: CASSPEAGRGNEKLFF

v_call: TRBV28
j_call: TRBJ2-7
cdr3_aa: CASSTLAGLSYEQYF

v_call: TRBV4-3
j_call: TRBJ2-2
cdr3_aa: CASSQATFTGELFF

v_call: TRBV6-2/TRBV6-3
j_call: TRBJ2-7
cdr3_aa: CASSYISKSYEQYF